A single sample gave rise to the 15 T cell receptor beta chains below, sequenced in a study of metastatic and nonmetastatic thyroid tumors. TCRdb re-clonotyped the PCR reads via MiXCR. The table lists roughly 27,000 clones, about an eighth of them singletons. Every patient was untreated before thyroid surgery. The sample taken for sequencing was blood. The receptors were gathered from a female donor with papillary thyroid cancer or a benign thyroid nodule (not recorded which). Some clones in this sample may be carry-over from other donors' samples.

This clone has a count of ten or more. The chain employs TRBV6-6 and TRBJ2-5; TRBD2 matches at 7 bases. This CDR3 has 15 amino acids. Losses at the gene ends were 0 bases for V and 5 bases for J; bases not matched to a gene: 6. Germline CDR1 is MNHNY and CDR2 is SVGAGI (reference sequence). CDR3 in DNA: TGTGCCAGCAGTTACTCCGGGGGAGGGCCGGAGACCCAGTACTTC. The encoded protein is CASSYSGGGPETQYF.

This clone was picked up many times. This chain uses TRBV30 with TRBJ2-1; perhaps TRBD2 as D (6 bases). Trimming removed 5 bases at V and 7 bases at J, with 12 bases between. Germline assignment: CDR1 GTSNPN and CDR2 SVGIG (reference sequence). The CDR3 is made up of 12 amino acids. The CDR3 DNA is TGTGCCTGGGGAGGGGACTTAAATGAGCAGTTCTTC. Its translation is CAWGGDLNEQFF.

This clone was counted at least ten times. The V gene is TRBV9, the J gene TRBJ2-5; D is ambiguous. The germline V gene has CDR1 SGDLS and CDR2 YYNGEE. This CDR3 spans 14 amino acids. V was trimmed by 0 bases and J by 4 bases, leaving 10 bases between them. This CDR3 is CASSVALATETQYF. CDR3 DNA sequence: TGTGCCAGCAGCGTAGCTTTGGCCACAGAGACCCAGTACTTC.

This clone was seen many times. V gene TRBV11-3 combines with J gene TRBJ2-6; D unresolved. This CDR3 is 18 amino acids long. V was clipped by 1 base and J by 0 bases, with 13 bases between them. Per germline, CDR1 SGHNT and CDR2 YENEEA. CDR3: CASSLGTHSDSGANVLTF. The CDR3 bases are TGTGCCAGCAGCTTAGGGACCCATTCGGACTCTGGGGCCAACGTCCTGACTTTC.

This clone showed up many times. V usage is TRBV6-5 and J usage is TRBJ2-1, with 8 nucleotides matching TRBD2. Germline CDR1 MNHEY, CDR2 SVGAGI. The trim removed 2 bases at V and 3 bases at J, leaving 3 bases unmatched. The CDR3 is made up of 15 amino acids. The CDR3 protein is CASSYESGSYNEQFF. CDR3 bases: TGTGCCAGCAGTTACGAGAGCGGGAGCTACAATGAGCAGTTCTTC.

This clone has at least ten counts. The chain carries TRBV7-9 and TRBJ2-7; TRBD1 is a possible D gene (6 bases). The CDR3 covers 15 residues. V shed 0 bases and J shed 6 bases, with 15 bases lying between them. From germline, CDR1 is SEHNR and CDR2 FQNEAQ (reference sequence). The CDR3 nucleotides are TGTGCCAGCAGCTTAGCGGGCAGGGGAACGCCCGAGCAGTACTTC. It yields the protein CASSLAGRGTPEQYF.

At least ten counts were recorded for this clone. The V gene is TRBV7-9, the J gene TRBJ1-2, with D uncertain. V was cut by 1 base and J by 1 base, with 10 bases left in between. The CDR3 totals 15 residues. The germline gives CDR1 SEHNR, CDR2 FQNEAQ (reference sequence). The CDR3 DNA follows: TGTGCCAGCAGCTTAGAGGCTACGATTAACTATGGCTACACCTTC. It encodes CASSLEATINYGYTF.

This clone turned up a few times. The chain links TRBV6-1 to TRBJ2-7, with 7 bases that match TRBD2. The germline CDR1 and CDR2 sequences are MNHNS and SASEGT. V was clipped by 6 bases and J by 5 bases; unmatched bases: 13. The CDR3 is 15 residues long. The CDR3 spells CASSPPGGGAHEQYF. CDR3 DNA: TGTGCCAGCAGCCCTCCGGGGGGAGGAGCGCACGAGCAGTACTTC.

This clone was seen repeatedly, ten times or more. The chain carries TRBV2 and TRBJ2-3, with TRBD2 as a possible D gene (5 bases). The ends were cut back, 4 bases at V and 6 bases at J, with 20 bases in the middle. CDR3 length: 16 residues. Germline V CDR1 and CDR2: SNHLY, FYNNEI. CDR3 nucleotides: TGTGCCAGCAGTGTGCATGGTTCCGGGAATGCCGATACGCAGTATTTT. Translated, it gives CASSVHGSGNADTQYF.

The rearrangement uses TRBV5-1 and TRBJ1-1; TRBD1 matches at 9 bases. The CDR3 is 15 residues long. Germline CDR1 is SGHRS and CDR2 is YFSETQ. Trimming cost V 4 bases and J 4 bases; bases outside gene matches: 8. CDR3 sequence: CASSVNRGRGTEAFF. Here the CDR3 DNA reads TGCGCCAGCAGCGTAAACAGGGGGCGGGGCACTGAAGCTTTCTTT.

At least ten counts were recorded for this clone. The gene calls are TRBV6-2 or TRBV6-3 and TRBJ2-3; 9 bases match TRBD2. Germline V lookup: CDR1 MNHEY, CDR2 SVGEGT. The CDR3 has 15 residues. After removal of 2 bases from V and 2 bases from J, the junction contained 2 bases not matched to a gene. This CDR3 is CASSYGGLATDTQYF. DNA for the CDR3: TGTGCCAGCAGTTACGGGGGACTAGCCACAGATACGCAGTATTTT.

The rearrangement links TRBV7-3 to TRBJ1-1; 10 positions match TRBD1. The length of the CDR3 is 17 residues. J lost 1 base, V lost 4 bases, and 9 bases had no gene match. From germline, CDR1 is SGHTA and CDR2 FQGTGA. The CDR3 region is CASSSYDRGRGNTEAFF. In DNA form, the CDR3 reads TGTGCCAGCAGCTCGTACGACAGGGGGCGTGGGAACACTGAAGCTTTCTTT.

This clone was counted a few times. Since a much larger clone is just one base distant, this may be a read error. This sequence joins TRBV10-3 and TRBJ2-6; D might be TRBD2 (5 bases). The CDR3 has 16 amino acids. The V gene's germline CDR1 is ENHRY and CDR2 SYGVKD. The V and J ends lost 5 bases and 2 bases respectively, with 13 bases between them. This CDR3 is CAISPEGNPGANVLTF. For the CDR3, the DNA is TGTGCCATCAGTCCCGAGGGCAACCCTGGGGCCAACGTCCTGACTTTC.

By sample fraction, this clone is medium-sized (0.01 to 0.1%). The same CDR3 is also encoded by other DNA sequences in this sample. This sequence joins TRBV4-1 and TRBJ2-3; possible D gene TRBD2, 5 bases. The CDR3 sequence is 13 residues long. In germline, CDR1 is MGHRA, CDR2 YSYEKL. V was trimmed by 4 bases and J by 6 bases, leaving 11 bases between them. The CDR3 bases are TGCGCCAGCAGCCCCGTCCCGGGGGATACGCAGTATTTT. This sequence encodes CASSPVPGDTQYF.

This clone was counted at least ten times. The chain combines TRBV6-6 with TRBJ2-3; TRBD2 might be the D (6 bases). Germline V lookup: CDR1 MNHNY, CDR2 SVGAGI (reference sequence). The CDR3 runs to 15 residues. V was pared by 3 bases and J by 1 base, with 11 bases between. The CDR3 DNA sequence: TGTGCCAGCAGTTATTCGGGGGTTGGCACAGATACGCAGTATTTT. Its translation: CASSYSGVGTDTQYF.